These T cell receptor beta chains were read from a single sample in a study of T cells in Graves' hyperthyroidism and ophthalmopathy. TCRdb processed the multiplex PCR reads anew with MiXCR; each CDR3 protein has one entry. Of around 690,000 distinct CDR3 sequences in the sample, around 21% were seen once. The sequenced sample consisted of blood. The receptors come from a young man with Graves' ophthalmopathy. Each CDR3 is given with its conserved first and last residue. Fields, in order: D gene, J gene, clone size, V gene, CDR3 DNA, CDR3 protein. A D gene is named only where the DNA matches it firmly. The size entry is marked missing in some rows and otherwise reads once, few, many or a size class.

D gene: .; J gene: TRBJ2-1; clone size: .; V gene: TRBV14; CDR3 DNA: TGTGCCAGCAGCCAATTCACAGGCGACTCCTACAATGAGCAGTTCTTC; CDR3 protein: CASSQFTGDSYNEQFF
D gene: TRBD2; J gene: TRBJ2-7; clone size: .; V gene: TRBV3-1; CDR3 DNA: TGTGCCAGCAGCCAAGATAGGGCTAGCGGGAGTATCAACGAGCAGTACTTC; CDR3 protein: CASSQDRASGSINEQYF
D gene: TRBD2; J gene: TRBJ2-5; clone size: .; V gene: TRBV30; CDR3 DNA: TGTGCCTGGAGTTCGGGTGGACTAGCGGGAGGGCCGGGAGAGACCCAGTACTTC; CDR3 protein: CAWSSGGLAGGPGETQYF
D gene: TRBD2; J gene: TRBJ2-1; clone size: .; V gene: TRBV6-6; CDR3 DNA: TGTGCCAGCAGTTACTCAGGGCTAGCGGGGATCTACAATGAGCAGTTCTTC; CDR3 protein: CASSYSGLAGIYNEQFF
D gene: .; J gene: TRBJ1-6; clone size: .; V gene: TRBV3-1; CDR3 DNA: TGTGCCAGCAGCCAAGTCAGCCCTTCGCCCCTCCACTTT; CDR3 protein: CASSQVSPSPLHF
D gene: TRBD2; J gene: TRBJ2-7; clone size: .; V gene: TRBV5-6; CDR3 DNA: TGTGCCAGCAGCTTGGGAATCTCTAGCGGGAGTATCTACGAGCAGTACTTC; CDR3 protein: CASSLGISSGSIYEQYF
D gene: TRBD1; J gene: TRBJ1-2; clone size: few; V gene: TRBV5-5; CDR3 DNA: TGTGCCAGCAGGGTCCGGGACAGGACCTCTTATGGCTACACCTTC; CDR3 protein: CASRVRDRTSYGYTF
D gene: TRBD1; J gene: TRBJ2-1; clone size: .; V gene: TRBV29-1; CDR3 DNA: TGCAGCGTTGATCTCGGGACAGGGAATCTAGGTGAGCAGTTCTTC; CDR3 protein: CSVDLGTGNLGEQFF
D gene: TRBD1; J gene: TRBJ2-7; clone size: .; V gene: TRBV5-1; CDR3 DNA: TGCGCCAGCAGCTTATTGACAGGGAACTACGAGCAGTACTTC; CDR3 protein: CASSLLTGNYEQYF
D gene: TRBD1; J gene: TRBJ2-1; clone size: many; V gene: TRBV5-1; CDR3 DNA: TGCGCCAGCAGCTTAACAGGGGGCCTCGATGAGCAGTTCTTC; CDR3 protein: CASSLTGGLDEQFF
D gene: .; J gene: TRBJ1-1; clone size: many; V gene: TRBV6-1; CDR3 DNA: TGTGCCAGCAGTGTGGGGGCTACTGAAGCTTTCTTT; CDR3 protein: CASSVGATEAFF
D gene: .; J gene: TRBJ2-5; clone size: few; V gene: TRBV7-9; CDR3 DNA: TGTGCCAGCAGCTTTTTTGCGGAGGCGGAGACCCAGTACTTC; CDR3 protein: CASSFFAEAETQYF
D gene: .; J gene: TRBJ1-5; clone size: many; V gene: TRBV28; CDR3 DNA: TGTGCCAGCAGACCCTGGACACTTCAACAGCCCCAGCATTTT; CDR3 protein: CASRPWTLQQPQHF
D gene: .; J gene: TRBJ2-7; clone size: .; V gene: TRBV20-1; CDR3 DNA: TGCAGTGCCCCCGGGGACTTCTCCTACGAGCAGTACTTC; CDR3 protein: CSAPGDFSYEQYF
D gene: TRBD2; J gene: TRBJ2-1; clone size: few; V gene: TRBV12-3/TRBV12-4; CDR3 DNA: TGTGCCAGCAGCGACTCGACTAGCGGGGGCTCCTACAATGAGCAGTTCTTC; CDR3 protein: CASSDSTSGGSYNEQFF
D gene: TRBD1; J gene: TRBJ2-6; clone size: few; V gene: TRBV5-1; CDR3 DNA: TGCGCCAGCAGCTTTAACAGGGGATCCTCTGGGGCCAACGTCCTGACTTTC; CDR3 protein: CASSFNRGSSGANVLTF
D gene: TRBD2; J gene: TRBJ2-5; clone size: many; V gene: TRBV2; CDR3 DNA: TGTGCCAGCACCGGAAGAAGCGGGAGGGGGGAGACCCAGTACTTC; CDR3 protein: CASTGRSGRGETQYF
D gene: TRBD1; J gene: TRBJ2-2; clone size: .; V gene: TRBV7-3; CDR3 DNA: TGTGCCAGCAGCTCGACAGGGCTACGCACCGGGGAGCTGTTTTTT; CDR3 protein: CASSSTGLRTGELFF
D gene: TRBD2; J gene: TRBJ2-1; clone size: many; V gene: TRBV20-1; CDR3 DNA: TGCAGTGCTAGGAGGGCTAGCGGGAGCCACAGCTCCTACAATGAGCAGTTCTTC; CDR3 protein: CSARRASGSHSSYNEQFF
D gene: .; J gene: TRBJ1-4; clone size: few; V gene: TRBV3-1; CDR3 DNA: TGTGCCAGCAGCCCGTGGGGACTAGAGGCGGAAAAACTGTTTTTT; CDR3 protein: CASSPWGLEAEKLFF
D gene: .; J gene: TRBJ2-4; clone size: many; V gene: TRBV20-1; CDR3 DNA: TGCAGTGCTTCGAGCGGAGTGAACAAAAACATTCAGTACTTC; CDR3 protein: CSASSGVNKNIQYF
D gene: .; J gene: TRBJ2-7; clone size: many; V gene: TRBV5-5; CDR3 DNA: TGTGCCAGCAGCTTCCAGGGTAACAGGTACGAGCAGTACTTC; CDR3 protein: CASSFQGNRYEQYF
D gene: .; J gene: TRBJ1-5; clone size: few; V gene: TRBV29-1; CDR3 DNA: TGCAGCGTTCGTACCCAAGGGACGGACAATCAGCCCCAGCATTTT; CDR3 protein: CSVRTQGTDNQPQHF
D gene: .; J gene: TRBJ1-2; clone size: many; V gene: TRBV11-2; CDR3 DNA: TGTGCCAGCAGCTTAGATCCTAGGGGGGGTGTCGATGGCTACACCTTC; CDR3 protein: CASSLDPRGGVDGYTF
D gene: TRBD1; J gene: TRBJ1-5; clone size: many; V gene: TRBV7-3; CDR3 DNA: TGTGCCAGCAGCTTACAAGGGGGCGCGGTCGTTCGAAGCAATCAGCCCCAGCATTTT; CDR3 protein: CASSLQGGAVVRSNQPQHF
D gene: .; J gene: TRBJ1-1; clone size: many; V gene: TRBV28; CDR3 DNA: TGTGCCAGCAGTTTATACCCCAGGCGGATCGACACTGAAGCTTTCTTT; CDR3 protein: CASSLYPRRIDTEAFF
D gene: .; J gene: TRBJ2-3; clone size: few; V gene: TRBV10-3; CDR3 DNA: TGTGCCATCAGTGTTGGGAGTAGCACAGATACGCAGTATTTT; CDR3 protein: CAISVGSSTDTQYF
D gene: .; J gene: TRBJ2-7; clone size: .; V gene: TRBV20-1; CDR3 DNA: TGCAGTGCTAAAATTAGGAACTACGAGCAGTACTTC; CDR3 protein: CSAKIRNYEQYF
D gene: .; J gene: TRBJ2-7; clone size: many; V gene: TRBV3-1; CDR3 DNA: TGTGCCAGCAGCCAAACGGGAGTGGGTGAGCAGTACTTC; CDR3 protein: CASSQTGVGEQYF
D gene: TRBD1; J gene: TRBJ2-7; clone size: .; V gene: TRBV6-1; CDR3 DNA: TGTGCCAGCGGCTCCCGTGACAGGGTCTACGAGCAGTACTTC; CDR3 protein: CASGSRDRVYEQYF
D gene: TRBD1; J gene: TRBJ1-5; clone size: .; V gene: TRBV18; CDR3 DNA: TGTGCCAGCTCAGGATCGACAGGGAAACAGCCCCAGCATTTT; CDR3 protein: CASSGSTGKQPQHF
D gene: TRBD1; J gene: TRBJ2-7; clone size: few; V gene: TRBV4-3; CDR3 DNA: TGCGCCAGCAGCCAAGAAGGGACAGGGATCCGCGAGCAGTACTTC; CDR3 protein: CASSQEGTGIREQYF
D gene: TRBD2; J gene: TRBJ2-1; clone size: .; V gene: TRBV27; CDR3 DNA: TGTGCCAGCAGTTCGTTCGGACTAGCGGGAAGGCCGAGCTCCTACAATGAGCAGTTCTTC; CDR3 protein: CASSSFGLAGRPSSYNEQFF
D gene: .; J gene: TRBJ1-2; clone size: .; V gene: TRBV7-9; CDR3 DNA: TGTGCCAGCAGCCCTAGGACAGTTTATGGCTACACCTTC; CDR3 protein: CASSPRTVYGYTF
D gene: .; J gene: TRBJ2-2; clone size: .; V gene: TRBV9; CDR3 DNA: TGTGCCAGCAGCGTAGTTGGGCAGGGCCTGAACACCGGGGAGCTGTTTTTT; CDR3 protein: CASSVVGQGLNTGELFF
D gene: .; J gene: TRBJ1-1; clone size: .; V gene: TRBV15; CDR3 DNA: TGTGCCACCAGCAGTGACAGGTCTTCCGCGAACACTGAAGCTTTCTTT; CDR3 protein: CATSSDRSSANTEAFF
D gene: TRBD1; J gene: TRBJ2-1; clone size: .; V gene: TRBV18; CDR3 DNA: TGTGCCAGCTCACCGAATTCAGGGGGATCCTACAATGAGCAGTTCTTC; CDR3 protein: CASSPNSGGSYNEQFF
D gene: .; J gene: TRBJ2-2; clone size: few; V gene: TRBV11-2; CDR3 DNA: TGTGCCAGCAGCTTACCGTCAGGGAGCCCCGGGGAGCTGTTTTTT; CDR3 protein: CASSLPSGSPGELFF
D gene: .; J gene: TRBJ2-7; clone size: few; V gene: TRBV4-1; CDR3 DNA: TGCGCCAGCAGCCAAGATTTCCGGGGGCTCTACGAGCAGTACTTC; CDR3 protein: CASSQDFRGLYEQYF
D gene: TRBD2; J gene: TRBJ2-2; clone size: many; V gene: TRBV20-1; CDR3 DNA: TGCAGTGCTAGATCGAGCGGACTAGCTGCCGGGGAGCTGTTTTTT; CDR3 protein: CSARSSGLAAGELFF
D gene: TRBD2; J gene: TRBJ2-2; clone size: .; V gene: TRBV19; CDR3 DNA: TGTGCCAGTAGTGCTAGCGGGAGGGCCGGGAACACCGGGGAGCTGTTTTTT; CDR3 protein: CASSASGRAGNTGELFF
D gene: TRBD2; J gene: TRBJ2-3; clone size: few; V gene: TRBV30; CDR3 DNA: TGTGCCTGGAGTGTAGAGCGGGAGTGGTCAGATACGCAGTATTTT; CDR3 protein: CAWSVEREWSDTQYF
D gene: .; J gene: TRBJ2-2; clone size: few; V gene: TRBV15; CDR3 DNA: TGTGCCACCAGCAGTGGGTCGGCCGGGGAGCTGTTTTTT; CDR3 protein: CATSSGSAGELFF
D gene: .; J gene: TRBJ2-3; clone size: .; V gene: TRBV30; CDR3 DNA: TGTGCCTGGAGTGTGCAGGGAGCAGATACGCAGTATTTT; CDR3 protein: CAWSVQGADTQYF
D gene: TRBD2; J gene: TRBJ2-7; clone size: .; V gene: TRBV7-8; CDR3 DNA: TGTGCCAGCAGCTACTGGACTAGCGTCAGCTCCTACGAGCAGTACTTC; CDR3 protein: CASSYWTSVSSYEQYF
D gene: TRBD2; J gene: TRBJ2-3; clone size: .; V gene: TRBV7-6; CDR3 DNA: TGTGCCAGCAGATTAGGCACTAGCGGGAGGACAGATACGCAGTATTTT; CDR3 protein: CASRLGTSGRTDTQYF
D gene: .; J gene: TRBJ2-3; clone size: .; V gene: TRBV10-3; CDR3 DNA: TGTGCCATCTGGGAGGGCACAGATACGCAGTATTTT; CDR3 protein: CAIWEGTDTQYF
D gene: TRBD1; J gene: TRBJ2-3; clone size: .; V gene: TRBV7-9; CDR3 DNA: TGTGCAAGTCGTGGGGACAGCTCCCCAGATACGCAGTATTTT; CDR3 protein: CASRGDSSPDTQYF
D gene: .; J gene: TRBJ2-7; clone size: few; V gene: TRBV3-1; CDR3 DNA: TGTGCCAGCAGCCAAGTTAGCGGCTCCTACGAGCAGTACTTC; CDR3 protein: CASSQVSGSYEQYF
D gene: .; J gene: TRBJ2-5; clone size: many; V gene: TRBV12-3/TRBV12-4; CDR3 DNA: TGTGCCAGCAGTAATGGACAGAAGGTAGAGACCCAGTACTTC; CDR3 protein: CASSNGQKVETQYF
D gene: TRBD2; J gene: TRBJ2-1; clone size: many; V gene: TRBV11-1; CDR3 DNA: TGTGCCAGCAGCTTAGCGGGACTAGCGGGATTCAATGAGCAGTTCTTC; CDR3 protein: CASSLAGLAGFNEQFF
D gene: .; J gene: TRBJ2-1; clone size: many; V gene: TRBV20-1; CDR3 DNA: TGCAGTGCTAGTGACCCCAGCGGTTCTTACAATGAGCAGTTCTTC; CDR3 protein: CSASDPSGSYNEQFF
D gene: .; J gene: TRBJ2-1; clone size: many; V gene: TRBV6-1; CDR3 DNA: TGCGCCAGCAGTGCGGGGTACAATGAGCAGTTCTTC; CDR3 protein: CASSAGYNEQFF
D gene: .; J gene: TRBJ2-7; clone size: few; V gene: TRBV4-3; CDR3 DNA: TGCGCCAGCAGCCAAGATGGGCGAGGGACCGTGGCCTACGAGCAGTACTTC; CDR3 protein: CASSQDGRGTVAYEQYF